A selection of T cell receptor beta chains follows, all from one sample in a study of cytomegalovirus exposure and HLA in healthy donors. Measured with immunoSEQ multiplex PCR; TCRdb has only the in-frame clones, and not every one. Among 120,000 or so clones, around three quarters were seen once, and the ten largest hold about 8.9%. Sequencing used PBMCs. The source of these receptors is a man in his thirties or forties in good health and CMV-seropositive. CDR3s leave out the opening cysteine and the closing phenylalanine or tryptophan.

TRBJ1-2,14,TRBV9,ASSVARQGASYGYT
TRBJ2-7,12,TRBV7-9,ASSPWTGLYEQY
TRBJ2-7,12,TRBV5-6,ASSTSGGDYEQY
TRBJ2-6,11,TRBV6-5,ASWGDGANVLT
TRBJ1-1,13,TRBV18,ASSPSYEGNTEAF
TRBJ2-3,14,TRBV19,ASSIVGVTSTDTQY
TRBJ1-1,12,TRBV7-9,ASSQTGPGTEAF
TRBJ1-1,13,TRBV28,ASSLQPRGRTEAF
TRBJ2-1,14,TRBV4-1,ASSQPGQGSYNEQF
TRBJ2-1,12,TRBV6-5,ASSWKGTSNEQF
TRBJ1-3,13,TRBV18,ASSPATGTGTTIY
TRBJ2-7,10,TRBV11-1,ASSTTRNEQY